Given below is one T cell receptor (beta chain) in context. The clone's antigen remains unknown. Per-base qualities were not stored, and no clone one base away is much larger. The CDR3 regions of human TCRbeta chains were analyzed by immunosequencing. In the original analysis: TCRs in the repertoires were compared against a reference library of SARS-CoV-2-specific TCRs that had been generated with the MIRA antigen-specificity platform. Breadth was defined as the fraction of unique TCRs that were SARS-CoV-2-associated, and depth was defined as the fraction of total T cells that were SARS-CoV-2-associated. Using the MIRA data, every spike-specific TCR was mapped to the spike region that the TCR reacted to and assigned to either a CD4 or a CD8 class. Log10-transformed breadth and depth values were compared by one-way ANOVA with Sidak's multiple comparisons tests. The source is immuneACCESS, and TCRdb retained only in-frame sequences with V and J called. Part of the clones is not carried over; for the studies checked, unresolved V genes explain less than half of this, and the remainder is unexplained. D and trimming were read from the DNA, whereas the V and J calls and clone size are those reported in that table. This sample gives 140,000 to 150,000 clones in total; just over 90% of them show up just once. Of the sample, less than 2% falls within the top ten clones.

This specimen belongs to a study of T cell responses to AZD1222 COVID-19 vaccine (dated by TCRdb to 2020 to 2022). Context from the whole study: TCR sequencing was performed for approximately 240 trial participants, of whom about 200 were given two doses of AZD1222 and approximately 25 were given two doses of MenACWY control vaccine. Enrollment into the trials was organized by age into subgroups of 18-55, 56-69 and 70-plus years, and those subgroups contained roughly 140, 27 and 60 TCR-sequenced participants, respectively. Study-wide findings and limitations: Epitopes outside the regions mutated in the B.1.351 and B.1.1.7 variants were reportedly recognized by nearly half of the unique spike-specific TCRs. The whole spike protein was spanned by vaccine-associated CD4 TCRs, and dominant responses were seen in regions 160-218 and 743-854. Only five to seven AZD1222 recipients were SARS-CoV-2 seropositive at baseline, limiting conclusions about previously exposed vaccinees. No day 14 peak-response samples were available, so repertoires were characterized only after the peak T cell response. In the small 56-69-year group, the increase in depth fell short of significance, most likely because of low power. A significant rise in spike-specific TCR breadth and depth was observed after two AZD1222 doses relative to day 0 and relative to MenACWY recipients. Most participants were white British and females outnumbered males, and the authors suggested that clonal diversity may have been underestimated.

According to the study, the label for this sample's time point signals: about 28 days (+/-7) after the second vaccine dose. AZD1222 recipients whose second dose came at about 4 weeks and those whose second dose came at about 12 weeks were combined into one group, since spike-specific TCR depth and breadth did not differ between the two schedules. Vaccinee samples were obtained from the UK trials COV001 and COV002, which included a single-blind randomized controlled phase 2/3 trial of AZD1222 (ChAdOx1 nCoV-19) in healthy adults. Trial participant PBMC samples were collected at day 0 and day 28 after the second dose for TCRbeta chain sequencing. Inclusive of the bounding cysteine and phenylalanine, the CDR3 is 14 residues long. Only the CDR3 region is kept as DNA, spanning 42 bases read in frame from base 1. CDR1 and CDR2, looked up from the germline V gene, are SGDLS and YYNGEE. V is clipped by 4 bases and J by 3 bases, and the sequence between their germline boundaries is 14 bases long.

The chain couples TRBV9 to TRBJ2-7; 5 matching bases give a weak D call of TRBD1. The TCR originated in an adult who received the AZD1222 COVID-19 vaccine. The sample was peripheral blood, taken 28 days after the second AZD1222 dose. The CDR3 protein sequence reads: CASSKGQGSYEQYF. The nucleotide sequence is TGTGCCAGCAGCAAGGGGCAGGGTAGCTACGAGCAGTACTTC. Extended through the reference TRBV9 and TRBJ2-7 proteins, this CDR3 yields the full variable domain: DSGVTQTPKHLITATGQRVTLRCSPRSGDLSVYWYQQSLDQGLQFLIQYYNGEERAKGNILERFSAQQFPDLHSELNLSSLELGDSALYFCASSKGQGSYEQYFGPGTRLTVT.